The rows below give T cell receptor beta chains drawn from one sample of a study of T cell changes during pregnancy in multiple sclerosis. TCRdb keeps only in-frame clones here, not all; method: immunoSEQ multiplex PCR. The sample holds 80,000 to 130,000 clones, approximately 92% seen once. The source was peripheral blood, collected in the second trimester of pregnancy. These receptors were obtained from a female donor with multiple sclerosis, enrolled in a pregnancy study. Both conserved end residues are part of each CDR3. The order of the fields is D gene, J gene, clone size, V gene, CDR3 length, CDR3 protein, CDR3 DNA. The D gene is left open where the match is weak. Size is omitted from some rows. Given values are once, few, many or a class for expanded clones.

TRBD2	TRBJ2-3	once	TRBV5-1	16	CASSPGGTPPTDTQYF	TGCGCCAGCAGCCCGGGGGGGACCCCCCCCACAGATACGCAGTATTTT
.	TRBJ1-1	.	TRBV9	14	CASSAGGEGLGPFF	TGTGCCAGCAGCGCGGGAGGGGAGGGGCTAGGTCCTTTCTTT
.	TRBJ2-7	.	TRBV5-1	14	CASSLVDSSYEQYF	TGCGCCAGCAGCTTGGTAGACAGTTCCTACGAGCAGTACTTC
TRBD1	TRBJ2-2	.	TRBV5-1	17	CASSLAVLGGDTGELFF	TGCGCCAGCAGCTTGGCCGTGCTAGGGGGCGACACCGGGGAGCTGTTTTTT
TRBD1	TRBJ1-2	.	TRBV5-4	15	CASTDRDRGGYGYTF	TGTGCCAGCACAGACAGGGACAGGGGAGGATATGGCTACACCTTC
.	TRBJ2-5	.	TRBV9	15	CASSEGSQGGETQYF	TGTGCCAGCAGCGAGGGGTCACAGGGGGGGGAGACCCAGTACTTC
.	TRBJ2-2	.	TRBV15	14	CATSRGTDTGELFF	TGTGCCACCAGCAGAGGAACAGACACCGGGGAGCTGTTTTTT
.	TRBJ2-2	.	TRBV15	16	CATSRDHDSLTGELFF	TGTGCCACCAGCAGAGATCATGACAGCCTAACCGGGGAGCTGTTTTTT
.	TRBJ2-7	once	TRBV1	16	CTSSQVGASLCHEQYF	TGCACCAGCAGCCAAGTGGGGGCCTCTTTGTGTCACGAGCAGTACTTC
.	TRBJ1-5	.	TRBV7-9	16	CASSVQPADRNQPQHF	TGTGCCAGCAGCGTACAGCCAGCGGATAGAAATCAGCCCCAGCATTTT
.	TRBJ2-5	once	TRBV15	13	CATTASRLETQYF	TGTGCCACCACAGCAAGCAGGTTGGAGACCCAGTACTTC
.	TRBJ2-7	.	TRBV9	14	CASSPEGEEYEQYF	TGTGCCAGCAGCCCTGAAGGGGAAGAATACGAGCAGTACTTC
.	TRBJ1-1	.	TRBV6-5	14	CASSYSRGNTEAFF	TGTGCCAGCAGTTACTCGAGAGGGAACACTGAAGCTTTCTTT
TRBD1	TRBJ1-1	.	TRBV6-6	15	CASSYVLQGETEAFF	TGTGCCAGCAGTTACGTTCTTCAGGGGGAGACTGAAGCTTTCTTT
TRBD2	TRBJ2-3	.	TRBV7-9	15	CASSLSGRETDTQYF	TGTGCCAGCAGCCTCAGCGGGAGGGAAACAGATACGCAGTATTTT
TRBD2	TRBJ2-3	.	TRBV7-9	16	CASSLVAGEGADTQYF	TGTGCCAGCAGCTTAGTCGCGGGAGAGGGAGCAGATACGCAGTATTTT
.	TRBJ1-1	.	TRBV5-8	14	CASTPRPGDTEAFF	TGTGCCAGCACCCCACGGCCGGGGGACACTGAAGCTTTCTTT
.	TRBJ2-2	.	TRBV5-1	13	CASSLAVSGELFF	TGCGCCAGCAGCTTGGCGGTAAGCGGGGAGCTGTTTTTT
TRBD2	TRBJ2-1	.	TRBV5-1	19	CASSLGDRGLAGGYNEQFF	TGCGCCAGCAGCTTGGGAGACAGGGGCCTAGCGGGAGGCTACAATGAGCAGTTCTTC
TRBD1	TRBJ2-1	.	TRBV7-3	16	CASSLSTGARYNEQFF	TGTGCCAGCAGCTTATCGACAGGGGCTCGATACAATGAGCAGTTCTTC
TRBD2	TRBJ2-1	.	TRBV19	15	CASSIQLAGSNEQFF	TGTGCCAGTTCTATCCAGCTAGCGGGGTCGAATGAGCAGTTCTTC
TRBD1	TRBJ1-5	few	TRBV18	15	CASSRTGDSNQPQHF	TGTGCCAGCTCTAGGACAGGGGATAGCAATCAGCCCCAGCATTTT
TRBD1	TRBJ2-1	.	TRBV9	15	CASSVDTGGANEQFF	TGTGCCAGCAGCGTAGACACAGGGGGCGCGAATGAGCAGTTCTTC
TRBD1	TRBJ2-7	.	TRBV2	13	CASSEIQTGRQYF	TGTGCCAGCAGTGAAATACAGACAGGGCGGCAGTACTTC
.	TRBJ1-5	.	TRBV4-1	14	CASSHPPSNQPQHF	TGCGCCAGCAGCCACCCTCCTAGCAATCAGCCCCAGCATTTT
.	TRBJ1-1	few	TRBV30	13	CAWSQIGGTEAFF	TGTGCCTGGAGTCAAATCGGTGGCACTGAAGCTTTCTTT
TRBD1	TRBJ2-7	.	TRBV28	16	CASSLGGQVSSYEQYF	TGTGCCAGCAGTCTAGGAGGACAGGTCAGCTCCTACGAGCAGTACTTC